The T cell receptor beta chain under discussion was sequenced for a study of blood T cells in healthy people across ages (dated by TCRdb to between 2014 and 2017). Turning to the overall study: Template switching captured roughly one uniquely barcoded TCR beta cDNA molecule per two T cells in model experiments. Using deep sequencing normalized with unique cDNA molecular identifiers, the study measured how TCR beta repertoire diversity changes with age. To avoid experimental bias, donors of different ages were distributed randomly across sequencing lanes. The donors were split into four age groups: young (average around 16 years), middle-aged (39), aged (roughly 68) and long-lived (approximately 80). Using the same blood draw, the study looked at two additional independent replicas of 1 million unique cDNA reads for two donors, one aged 18 to 30 and the other aged 80 or older.

This clonotype has more than one count but fewer than ten. Its antigen target is currently unknown. No base-level quality is on record; no much larger clone is a single base apart. What the research found in general, with its limitations: Bulk unsorted PBMC profiling prevented conclusive comparison of naive and antigen-experienced compartments. Estimates of total diversity from one million sequenced T cells were regarded as lower bounds and underestimates. There was a strong correlation between observed TCR beta diversity and the percentage of naive T cells measured by flow cytometry. Because the CMV infection status of the donors was unknown, age-related changes in expanded clonotypes may potentially have been confounded. Compared with the aged group, the long-lived group had more naive CD4+ T cells, fewer expanded clones and increased TCR diversity, a pattern suggesting age selection. As age increased, observed TCR beta diversity per million T cells dropped in a roughly linear way, and a significant reduction was already evident by age 40.

Libraries came from 5' RACE. TCRdb shows the sequencer as Illumina HiSeq 2500. A second PCR of 7 to 11 cycles was run with a J-beta primer mix and a sample-barcoded 5' primer. A template-switch 5' adaptor carrying 12 random nucleotides introduced a unique molecular identifier onto each TCR beta cDNA molecule. At least 2.5 million CDR3-containing paired-end reads were obtained from each sample. The Mint cDNA synthesis kit, primed by a TRBC-specific oligonucleotide, was used to synthesize first-strand cDNA from all RNA. Following uracil-DNA glycosylase treatment, a first 18-cycle PCR with universal primers M1SS and BC2_uni_R was performed on all cDNA. The authors processed their data as follows. Normalization of each sample was performed by random selection of 1 million high-quality reads, each carrying a distinct molecular identifier. Reads sharing molecular identifiers were discarded rather than binned into consensus sequences. MiTCR, run with a Q25 quality threshold and the strictest error-elimination algorithm, handled CDR3 identification, clonotype clustering and error correction. A nonparametric unseen species model with Euler transformation was used to estimate a lower bound on total TCR beta diversity. Starting from the raw public reads, TCRdb applied fastp trimming at Q25, assembled clones with MiXCR and retained in-frame beta chains. Every entry covers one CDR3 protein and lists the most common genes and DNA from its rows. These V and J calls derive from TCRdb rather than the authors' analysis. This sample gives about 1.7 million distinct CDR3 sequences in total; approximately 30% of them show up just once. Over 7% of the sample comes from the top ten.

Including cysteine and phenylalanine, the CDR3 has 13 amino acids. Of the read, only the CDR3 DNA is kept; its 39 bases are in frame from base 1. V loses 0 bases, J loses 4 bases, and the germline ends lie 9 bases apart. The germline V gene (reference sequence) specifies DFQATT as CDR1 and SNEGSKA as CDR2. The approximately 40 donors, aged 6 to 90 years, were systemically healthy Caucasian individuals from Russia. Ten milliliters of peripheral blood were drawn from each donor into EDTA-treated Vacutainer tubes. PBMCs were isolated by Ficoll-Paque density-gradient centrifugation, with at least 6.5 million obtained per sample. Total RNA, at least 6 micrograms per sample, was extracted from PBMCs with Trizol reagent. For every donor, flow cytometry on a PBMC aliquot measured the percentage of naive CD45RAhigh/CD27high T cells.

This receptor chain uses TRBV20-1 and TRBJ1-2, with the D gene not clear enough to name. This TCR derives from a woman under 40 in good health. Sequencing used blood. The CDR3: CSARDVRTYGYTF. The base sequence is TGCAGTGCTAGAGATGTCCGAACCTATGGCTACACCTTC.